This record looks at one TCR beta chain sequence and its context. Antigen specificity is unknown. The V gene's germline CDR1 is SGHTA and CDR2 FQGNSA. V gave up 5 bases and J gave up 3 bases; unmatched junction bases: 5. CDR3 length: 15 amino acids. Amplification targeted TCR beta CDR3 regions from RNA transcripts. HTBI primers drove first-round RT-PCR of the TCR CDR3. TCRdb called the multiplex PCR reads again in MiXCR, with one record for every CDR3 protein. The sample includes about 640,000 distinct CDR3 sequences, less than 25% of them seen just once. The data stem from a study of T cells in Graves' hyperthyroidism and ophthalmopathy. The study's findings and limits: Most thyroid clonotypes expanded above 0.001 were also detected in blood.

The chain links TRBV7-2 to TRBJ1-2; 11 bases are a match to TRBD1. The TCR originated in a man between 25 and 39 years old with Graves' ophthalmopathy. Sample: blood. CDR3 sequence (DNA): TGTGCCAGCAGCATAGGACAGGGGGCATACTATGGCTACACCTTC. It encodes CASSIGQGAYYGYTF.